This T cell receptor (beta chain) was recorded in a study of blood T cell repertoires in COVID-19. As for the study in general: The United States, Italy and Spain were the sources of the acute and convalescent COVID-19 samples. Sample material is recorded as cDNA or gDNA derived from T cells, B-cell-depleted T cells, or PBMCs.

The CDR3 has 13 residues. Germline-derived CDR1 and CDR2 are MDHEN and SYDVKM. Trimming stripped 8 bases from V and 4 bases from J, with 15 bases between. Study processing details: Scientists estimated how many nucleated cells there were by amplifying reference gene primers. Method: immunoSEQ multiplex PCR; TCRdb's copy keeps in-frame clones and lacks some. The DNA was the basis for D and trimming; V, J and clone size are from that table. The profile shows more than 40,000 clones, 70% to 85% of them singletons. Material for sequencing was peripheral blood. The clonotype comes from a man in his fifties with acute or convalescent COVID-19. J is TRBJ2-7 and V is TRBV28; the D gene is possibly TRBD2 (7 bases). The CDR3 loop reads CASSGGGGYEQYF. The DNA for the CDR3 is TGTGCCAGCTCGGGGGGCGGGGGATACGAGCAGTACTTC.